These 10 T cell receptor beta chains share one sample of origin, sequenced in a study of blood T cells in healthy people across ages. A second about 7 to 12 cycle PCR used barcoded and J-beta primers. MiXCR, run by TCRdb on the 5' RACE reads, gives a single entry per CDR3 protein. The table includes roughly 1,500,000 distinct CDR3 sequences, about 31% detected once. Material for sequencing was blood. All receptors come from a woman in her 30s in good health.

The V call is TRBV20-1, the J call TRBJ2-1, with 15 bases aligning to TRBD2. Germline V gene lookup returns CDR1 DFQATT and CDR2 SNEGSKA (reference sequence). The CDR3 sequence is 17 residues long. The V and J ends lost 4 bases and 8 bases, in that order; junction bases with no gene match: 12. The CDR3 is CSATIGLAGGTGYEQFF. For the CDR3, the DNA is TGCAGTGCTACCATCGGACTAGCGGGAGGGACCGGCTATGAGCAGTTCTTC.

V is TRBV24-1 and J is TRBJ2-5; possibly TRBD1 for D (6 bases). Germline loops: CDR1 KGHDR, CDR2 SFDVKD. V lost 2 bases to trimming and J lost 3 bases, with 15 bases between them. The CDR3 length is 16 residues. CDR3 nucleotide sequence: TGTGCCACCAGTGATTCAGGGGCTGCGGAGGAAGAGACCCAGTACTTC. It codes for CATSDSGAAEEETQYF.

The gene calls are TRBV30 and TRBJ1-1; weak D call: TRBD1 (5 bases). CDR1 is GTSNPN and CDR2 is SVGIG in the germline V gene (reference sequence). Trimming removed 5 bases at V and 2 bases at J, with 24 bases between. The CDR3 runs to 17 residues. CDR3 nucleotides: TGTGCCTGGGGCGATAGTTTTCATCGGGGACTTAACACTGAAGCTTTCTTT. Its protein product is CAWGDSFHRGLNTEAFF.

The CDR3 DNA is TGCGCCAGCAGTATCTTTAGGGCTTCCTCCTACAATGAGCAGTTCTTC. It specifies CASSIFRASSYNEQFF. J is TRBJ2-1 and V is TRBV10-2; D is unresolved. The CDR3 length is 16 residues. Germline CDR1 and CDR2: WSHSY and SAAADI. Trimming stripped 5 bases from V and 0 bases from J, with 14 bases between.

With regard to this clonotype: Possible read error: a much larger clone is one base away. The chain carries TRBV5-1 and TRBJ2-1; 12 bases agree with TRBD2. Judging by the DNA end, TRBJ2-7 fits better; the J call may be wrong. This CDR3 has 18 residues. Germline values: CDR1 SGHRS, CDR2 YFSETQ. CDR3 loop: CASSRPTSGSSSYNEQYF. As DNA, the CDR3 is TGCGCCAGCAGCCGACCGACTAGCGGGAGTAGCTCCTACAATGAGCAGTACTTC.

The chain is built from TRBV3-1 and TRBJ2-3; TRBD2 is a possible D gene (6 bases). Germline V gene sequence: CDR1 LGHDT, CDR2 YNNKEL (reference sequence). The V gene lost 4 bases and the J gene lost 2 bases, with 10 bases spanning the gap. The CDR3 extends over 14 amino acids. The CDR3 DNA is TGTGCCAGCAGCCCGGGGAGGCACACAGATACGCAGTATTTT. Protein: CASSPGRHTDTQYF.

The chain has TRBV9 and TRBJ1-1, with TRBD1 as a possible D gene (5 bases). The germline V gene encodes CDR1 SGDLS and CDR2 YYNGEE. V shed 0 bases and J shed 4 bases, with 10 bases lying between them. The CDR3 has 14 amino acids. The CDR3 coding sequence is TGTGCCAGCAGCGTAGGGGGCGACGGCACTGAAGCTTTCTTT. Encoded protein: CASSVGGDGTEAFF.

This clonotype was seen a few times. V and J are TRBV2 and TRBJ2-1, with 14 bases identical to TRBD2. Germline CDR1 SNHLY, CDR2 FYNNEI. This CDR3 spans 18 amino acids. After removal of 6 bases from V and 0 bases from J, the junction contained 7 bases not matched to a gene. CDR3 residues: CASRGLAGVRDSYNEQFF. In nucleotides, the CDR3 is TGTGCCAGCAGGGGACTAGCGGGAGTTCGGGACTCCTACAATGAGCAGTTCTTC.

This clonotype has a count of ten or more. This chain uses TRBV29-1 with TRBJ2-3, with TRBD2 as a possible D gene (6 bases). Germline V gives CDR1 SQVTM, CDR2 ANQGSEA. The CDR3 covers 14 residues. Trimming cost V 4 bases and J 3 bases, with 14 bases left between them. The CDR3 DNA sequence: TGCAGCGTTGCTTCGGGAGTCTCTACAGATACGCAGTATTTT. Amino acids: CSVASGVSTDTQYF.

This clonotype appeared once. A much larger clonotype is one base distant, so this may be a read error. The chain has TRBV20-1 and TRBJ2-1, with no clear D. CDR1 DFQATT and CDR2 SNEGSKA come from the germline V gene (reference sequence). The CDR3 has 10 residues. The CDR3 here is CSATYNEQVF. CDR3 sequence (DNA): TGCAGTGCTACTTACAATGAGCAGGTCTTC.